The rows below give T cell receptor beta chains drawn from one sample of a study of shared T cell receptors in the human thymus. Clones were read by immunoSEQ multiplex PCR, and TCRdb kept only the in-frame ones, dropping some. Altogether 700,000 or so clones are present, 80% to 90% being singletons, with the ten largest covering more than 0.008%. The same data also contributed to another study, on human thymus T cells.

Material for sequencing was thymocytes. The receptors originated from a girl less than two years old with a congenital heart defect. Both conserved end residues are part of each CDR3. Clone size is not always given. Where it is, it says once, few, many or a class for expanded clones.

clone_size	v_call	cdr3_length	j_call	cdr3_aa
-	TRBV7-9	12	TRBJ1-1	CASSPYPSEAFF
-	TRBV19	17	TRBJ1-1	CASSIRVQGALGTEAFF
-	TRBV9	14	TRBJ1-5	CASSVGQGIQPQHF
-	TRBV14	20	TRBJ1-1	CASSQDLFGTGTNLNTEAFF
-	TRBV4-3	22	TRBJ2-5	CASSQDPKVSGRGIKTQETQYF
once	TRBV28	18	TRBJ2-6	CASSFTPRLPSGANVLTF
-	TRBV10-3	13	TRBJ1-2	CAIRMTQSEGYTF
-	TRBV27	14	TRBJ1-5	CASSLGDKNQPQHF
-	TRBV11-2	14	TRBJ1-1	CASSLENKNTEAFF
-	TRBV29-1	13	TRBJ2-3	CSVKGLSTDTQYF
-	TRBV18	17	TRBJ2-3	CASSPPRLAPFTDTQYF
-	TRBV19	14	TRBJ2-2	CASLNQRRGGELFF
-	TRBV7-8	14	TRBJ2-3	CASSLVAGGRTQYF
once	TRBV29-1	12	TRBJ1-1	CSGDRQTTEAFF
-	TRBV14	13	TRBJ1-2	CASSQDLHNGYTF
few	TRBV6-5	13	TRBJ2-7	CASMGDRAYEQYF
few	TRBV4-1	17	TRBJ2-7	CASSQVVVRGRSYEQYF
-	TRBV6-1	13	TRBJ1-1	CASSREGNTEAFF
-	TRBV28	16	TRBJ2-7	CASSLRAGGTSYEQYF
-	TRBV19	15	TRBJ1-6	CASSDRDRENSPLHF
-	TRBV7-9	15	TRBJ2-7	CASSQVPGDRGEQYF
once	TRBV5-1	15	TRBJ1-6	CASSSWDSRNSPLHF
-	TRBV6-1	19	TRBJ1-4	CASSEFTRLPDRGSEKLFF
-	TRBV28	14	TRBJ2-3	CASSYDRGVDTQYF
-	TRBV30	16	TRBJ2-7	CAWSVPHGASPYEQYF